This T cell receptor beta chain is drawn from a study of blood T cell repertoires in COVID-19. On the study more broadly: Specimens from acute and convalescent COVID-19 originated in the United States, Italy and Spain. The analysed material was cDNA or gDNA that came from T cells, B-cell-depleted T cells, or PBMCs.

Clones were sequenced by immunoSEQ multiplex PCR, and TCRdb holds only the in-frame ones, with some missing. Counted here are more than 150,000 clones, approximately 90% occurring once; the ten biggest clones make up around 2%. V shed 3 bases and J 7 bases; nucleotides not matched to a gene: 13. Germline CDR1 is LGHNA and CDR2 is YSLEER. The CDR3 covers 16 residues. The sample comprised PBMCs or T cells enriched from blood (not recorded which). The chain links TRBV4-3 to TRBJ2-5; 8 bases agree with TRBD1. This TCR was sampled from a woman aged 25 to 45 who had recovered from COVID-19. The CDR3 bases are TGCGCCAGCAGCCAGACGGACAGGGTGAGAGGGGGGACCCAGTACTTC. Residues: CASSQTDRVRGGTQYF.